What follows describes a single TCR beta chain. Its antigen remains unknown. Terminally differentiated effector memory CD45RA+ cells were excluded from the naive CD8 cells, which were CD45RO-negative and positively selected for CCR7. Method: immunoSEQ multiplex PCR; TCRdb's copy keeps in-frame clones and lacks some. The repertoire holds roughly 2.1 million clones, about 92% seen once, with 1.7% in the top ten. This specimen belongs to a study of shared clonotypes between healthy human individuals. Points from the study as a whole: Generally, naive subsets came out with larger estimated richness than memory subsets.

Specimen: naive CD8+ T cells from PBMCs. This TCR was recovered from a man between 18 and 29 years old in good health. Some clones in this sample may be carry-over from other donors' samples.

DNA of the CDR3: TGTGCCAGCAGTTTATCCGTGGGAATAGCCAAAAACATTCAGTACTTC. Its protein is CASSLSVGIAKNIQYF. The J gene is TRBJ2-4, the V gene TRBV27; D unresolved. The CDR3 is made up of 16 amino acids. Germline V lookup: CDR1 MNHEY, CDR2 SMNVEV (reference sequence). V lost 0 bases and J lost 0, with 9 bases in between.